What follows is one T cell receptor (beta chain) and its context. These data are taken from a study of blood T cell repertoires in COVID-19. About the research overall: Whether acute or convalescent, the COVID-19 samples came from the United States, Italy and Spain. T cells, B-cell-depleted T cells, or PBMCs supplied cDNA or gDNA.

The CDR3 is made up of 13 amino acids. Per the germline V gene, CDR1 is MGHRA and CDR2 is YSYEKL. The V end was cut by 5 bases, the J end by 0 bases, with 7 bases between. In the source study's methods: Estimation of nucleated cell counts was performed using reference gene primer amplification. Sequenced by immunoSEQ multiplex PCR; TCRdb stores in-frame clones only, minus some. V and J calls and clone size follow that table, whereas D and trimming were derived from the DNA. The table has 180,000 or so clones, approximately 81% seen once. Enrolled during active infection, Seattle patients were then followed longitudinally.

This chain links TRBV4-1 with TRBJ2-5; a possible D gene is TRBD2 (6 bases). The sequence was collected from a woman in her 70s with COVID-19, enrolled during active disease. The sample was peripheral blood. The CDR3, as DNA: TGCGCCAGCAGCGCGGGGTACCAAGAGACCCAGTACTTC. Residues: CASSAGYQETQYF.